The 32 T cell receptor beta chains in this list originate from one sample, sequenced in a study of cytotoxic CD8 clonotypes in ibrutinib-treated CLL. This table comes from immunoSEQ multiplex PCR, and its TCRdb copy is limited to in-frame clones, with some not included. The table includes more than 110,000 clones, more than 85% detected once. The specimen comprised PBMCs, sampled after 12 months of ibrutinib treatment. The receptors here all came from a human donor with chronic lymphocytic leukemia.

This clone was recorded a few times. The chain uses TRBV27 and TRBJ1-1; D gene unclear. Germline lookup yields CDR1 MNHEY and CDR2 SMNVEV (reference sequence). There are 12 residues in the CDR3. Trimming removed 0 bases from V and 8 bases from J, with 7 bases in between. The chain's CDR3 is CASSLSGQEAFF. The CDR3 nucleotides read TGTGCCAGCAGTTTATCGGGCCAAGAAGCTTTCTTT.

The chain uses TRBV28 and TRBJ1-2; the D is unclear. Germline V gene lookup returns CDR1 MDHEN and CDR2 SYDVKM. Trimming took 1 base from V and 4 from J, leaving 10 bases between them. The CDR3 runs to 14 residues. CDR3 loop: CASSLLAGGYGYTF. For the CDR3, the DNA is TGTGCCAGCAGTTTATTGGCAGGAGGCTATGGCTACACCTTC.

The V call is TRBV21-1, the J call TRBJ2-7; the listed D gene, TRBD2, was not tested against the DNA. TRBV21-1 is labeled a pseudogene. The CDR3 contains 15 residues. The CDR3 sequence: CASSKDWRSSYEQYF. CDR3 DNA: TGTGCCAGCAGCAAAGACTGGCGGAGCTCCTACGAGCAGTACTTC.

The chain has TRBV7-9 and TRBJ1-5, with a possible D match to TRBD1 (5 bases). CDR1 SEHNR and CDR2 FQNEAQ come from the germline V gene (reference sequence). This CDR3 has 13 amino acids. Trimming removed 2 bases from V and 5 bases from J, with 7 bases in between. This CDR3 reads CASSLLRDQPQHF. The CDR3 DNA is TGTGCCAGCAGCTTACTCAGGGATCAGCCCCAGCATTTT.

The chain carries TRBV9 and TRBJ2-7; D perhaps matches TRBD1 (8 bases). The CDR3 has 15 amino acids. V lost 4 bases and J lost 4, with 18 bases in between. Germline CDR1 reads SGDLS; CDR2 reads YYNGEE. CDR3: CASSRGDRTAYEQYF. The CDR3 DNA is TGTGCCAGCAGCCGGGGGGACAGGACGGCGTACGAGCAGTACTTC.

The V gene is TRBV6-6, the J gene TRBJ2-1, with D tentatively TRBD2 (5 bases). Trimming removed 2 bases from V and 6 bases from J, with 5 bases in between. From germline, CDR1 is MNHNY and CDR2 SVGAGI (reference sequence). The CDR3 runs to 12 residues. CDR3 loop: CASSYRGNEQFF. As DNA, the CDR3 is TGTGCCAGCAGTTACCGGGGCAATGAGCAGTTCTTC.

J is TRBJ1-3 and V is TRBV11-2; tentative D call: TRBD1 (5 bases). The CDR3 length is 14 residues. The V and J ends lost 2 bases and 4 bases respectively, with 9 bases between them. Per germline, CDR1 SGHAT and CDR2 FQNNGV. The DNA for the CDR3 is TGTGCCAGCAGCTTAAGCAGGGAGGGAAACACCATATATTTT. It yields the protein CASSLSREGNTIYF.

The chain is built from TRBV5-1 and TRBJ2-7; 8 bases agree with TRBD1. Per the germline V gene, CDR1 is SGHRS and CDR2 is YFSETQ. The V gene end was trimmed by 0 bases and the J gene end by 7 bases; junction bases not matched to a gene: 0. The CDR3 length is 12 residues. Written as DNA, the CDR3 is TGCGCCAGCAGCTTGGGGACAGGGGAGCAGTACTTC. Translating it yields CASSLGTGEQYF.

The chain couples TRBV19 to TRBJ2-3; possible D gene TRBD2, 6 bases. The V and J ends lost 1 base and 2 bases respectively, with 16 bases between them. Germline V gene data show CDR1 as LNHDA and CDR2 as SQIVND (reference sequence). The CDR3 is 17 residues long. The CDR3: CASSIVSGEIVTDTQYF. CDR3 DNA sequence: TGTGCCAGTAGTATAGTATCGGGGGAGATAGTCACAGATACGCAGTATTTT.

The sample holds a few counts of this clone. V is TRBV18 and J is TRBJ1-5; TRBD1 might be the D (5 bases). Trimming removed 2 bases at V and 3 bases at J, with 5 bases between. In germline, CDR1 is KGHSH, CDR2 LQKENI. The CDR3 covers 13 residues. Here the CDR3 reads CASSPGTNQPQHF. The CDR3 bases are TGTGCCAGCTCACCAGGGACCAATCAGCCCCAGCATTTT.

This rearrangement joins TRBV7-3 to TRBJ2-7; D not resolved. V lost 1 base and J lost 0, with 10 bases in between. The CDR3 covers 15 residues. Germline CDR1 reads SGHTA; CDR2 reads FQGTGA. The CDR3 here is CASSLIAGPSYEQYF. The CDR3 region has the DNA TGTGCCAGCAGCTTAATCGCAGGACCCTCCTACGAGCAGTACTTC. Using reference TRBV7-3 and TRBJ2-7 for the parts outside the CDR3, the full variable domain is GAGVSQTPSNKVTEKGKYVELRCDPISGHTALYWYRQSLGQGPEFLIYFQGTGAADDSGLPNDRFFAVRPEGSVSTLKIQRTERGDSAVYLCASSLIAGPSYEQYFGPGTRLTVT.

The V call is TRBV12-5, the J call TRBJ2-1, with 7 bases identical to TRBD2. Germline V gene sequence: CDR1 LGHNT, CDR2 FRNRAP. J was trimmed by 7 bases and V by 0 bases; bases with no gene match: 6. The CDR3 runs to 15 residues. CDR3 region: CASGLVSAGWNEQFF. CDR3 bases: TGTGCTAGTGGTTTGGTATCAGCGGGGTGGAATGAGCAGTTCTTC.

The CDR3 DNA sequence: TGTGCCAGCAGCTCGGGACAGGCGGGTAATGAGCAGTTCTTC. It yields the protein CASSSGQAGNEQFF. This chain uses TRBV28 with TRBJ2-1, with TRBD1 identical over 8 bases. The CDR3 covers 14 residues. Trimming removed 6 bases from V and 7 bases from J; junction bases left unmatched: 8. Per the germline V gene, CDR1 is MDHEN and CDR2 is SYDVKM.

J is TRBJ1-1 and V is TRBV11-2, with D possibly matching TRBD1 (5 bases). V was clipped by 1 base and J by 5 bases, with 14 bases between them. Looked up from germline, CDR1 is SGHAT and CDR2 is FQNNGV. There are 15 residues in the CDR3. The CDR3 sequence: CASSLVSGTGTEAFF. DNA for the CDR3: TGTGCCAGCAGCTTAGTTTCGGGGACGGGGACTGAAGCTTTCTTT.

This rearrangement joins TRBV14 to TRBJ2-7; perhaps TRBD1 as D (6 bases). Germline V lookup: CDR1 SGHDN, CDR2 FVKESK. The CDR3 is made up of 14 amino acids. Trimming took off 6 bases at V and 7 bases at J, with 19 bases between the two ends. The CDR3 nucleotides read TGTGCCAGCAGACGAGGAGACCAGGGGAATGAGCAGTACTTC. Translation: CASRRGDQGNEQYF.

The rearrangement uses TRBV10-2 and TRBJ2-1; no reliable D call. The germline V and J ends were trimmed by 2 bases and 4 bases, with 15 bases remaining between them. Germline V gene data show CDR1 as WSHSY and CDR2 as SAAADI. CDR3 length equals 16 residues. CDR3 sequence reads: CASSEGSANTYNEQFF. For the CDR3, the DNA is TGCGCCAGCAGTGAGGGGTCCGCGAATACTTACAATGAGCAGTTCTTC.

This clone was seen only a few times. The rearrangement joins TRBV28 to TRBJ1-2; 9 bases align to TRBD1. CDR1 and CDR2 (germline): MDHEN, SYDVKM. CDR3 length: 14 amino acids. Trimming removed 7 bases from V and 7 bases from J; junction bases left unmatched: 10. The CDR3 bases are TGTGCCAGCATATCCGGGACAGGGACGTTTGGCTACACCTTC. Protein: CASISGTGTFGYTF.

The CDR3 loop reads CASREGRPYEQYF. As DNA, the CDR3 is TGTGCCAGCAGGGAGGGTAGACCCTACGAGCAGTACTTC. J is TRBJ2-7 and V is TRBV7-2; possible D gene TRBD2, 6 bases. Germline V gene data show CDR1 as SGHTA and CDR2 as FQGNSA. The CDR3 totals 13 residues. V dropped 6 bases and J dropped 2 bases, with 11 bases sitting between them.

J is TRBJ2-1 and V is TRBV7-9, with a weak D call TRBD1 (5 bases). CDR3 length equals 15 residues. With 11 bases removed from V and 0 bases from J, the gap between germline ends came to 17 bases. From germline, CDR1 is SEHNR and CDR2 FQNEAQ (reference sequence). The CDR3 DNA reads TGTGCCGGAAGTAAGGGGTTTAGCTCCTACAATGAGCAGTTCTTC. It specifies CAGSKGFSSYNEQFF.

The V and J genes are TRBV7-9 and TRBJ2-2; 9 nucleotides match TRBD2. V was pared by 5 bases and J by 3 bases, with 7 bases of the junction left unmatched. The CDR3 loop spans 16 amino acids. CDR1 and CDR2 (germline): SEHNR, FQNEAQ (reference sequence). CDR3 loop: CASSAGRTSDTGELFF. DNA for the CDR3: TGTGCCAGCAGCGCCGGTAGGACTAGCGACACCGGGGAGCTGTTTTTT.

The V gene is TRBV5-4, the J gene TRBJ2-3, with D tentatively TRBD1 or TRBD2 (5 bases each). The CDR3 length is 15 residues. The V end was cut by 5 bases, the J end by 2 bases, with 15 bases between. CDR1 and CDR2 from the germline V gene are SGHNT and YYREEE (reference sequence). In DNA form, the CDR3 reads TGTGCCAGCAGGGGGGAGACGGGAAACACAGATACGCAGTATTTT. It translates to CASRGETGNTDTQYF.

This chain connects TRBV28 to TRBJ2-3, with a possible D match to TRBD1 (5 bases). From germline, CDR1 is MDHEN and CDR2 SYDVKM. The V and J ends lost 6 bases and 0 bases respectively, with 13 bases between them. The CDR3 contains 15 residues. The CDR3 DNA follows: TGTGCCAGCAGCCCTACAGGATCTAGCACAGATACGCAGTATTTT. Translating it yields CASSPTGSSTDTQYF.

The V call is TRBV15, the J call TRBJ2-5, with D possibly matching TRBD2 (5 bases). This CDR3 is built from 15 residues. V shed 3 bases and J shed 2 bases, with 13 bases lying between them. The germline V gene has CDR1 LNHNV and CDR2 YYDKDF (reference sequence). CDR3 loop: CATSRYMQRQETQYF. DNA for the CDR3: TGTGCCACCAGCAGGTATATGCAGCGGCAAGAGACCCAGTACTTC.

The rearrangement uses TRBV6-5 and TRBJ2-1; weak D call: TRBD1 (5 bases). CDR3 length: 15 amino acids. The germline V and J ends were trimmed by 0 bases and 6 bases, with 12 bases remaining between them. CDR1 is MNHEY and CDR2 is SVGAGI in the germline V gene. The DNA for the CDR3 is TGTGCCAGCAGTTACTCGCCACAGGTCGTCAATGAGCAGTTCTTC. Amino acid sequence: CASSYSPQVVNEQFF.

Here the CDR3 DNA reads TGTGCCAGCTCACCAATAGCGGGAGTAAGCTCCTACGAGCAGTACTTC. This codes for CASSPIAGVSSYEQYF. V gene TRBV18 combines with J gene TRBJ2-7; TRBD2 matches at 9 bases. Per the germline V gene, CDR1 is KGHSH and CDR2 is LQKENI. Unmatched junction bases numbered 5, after V lost 2 bases and J lost 0 bases. The CDR3 is 16 amino acids. The entire variable domain, with the rest obtained from reference TRBV18 and TRBJ2-7, is as follows: NAGVMQNPRHLVRRRGQEARLRCSPMKGHSHVYWYRQLPEEGLKFMVYLQKENIIDESGMPKERFSAEFPKEGPSILRIQQVVRGDSAAYFCASSPIAGVSSYEQYFGPGTRLTVT.

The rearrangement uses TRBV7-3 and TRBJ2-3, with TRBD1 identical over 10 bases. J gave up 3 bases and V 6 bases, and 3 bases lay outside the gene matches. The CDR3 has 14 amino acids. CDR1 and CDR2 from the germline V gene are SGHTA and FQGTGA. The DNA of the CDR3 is TGTGCCAGCAGACCGGGACAGGGGACAGATACGCAGTATTTT. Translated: CASRPGQGTDTQYF.

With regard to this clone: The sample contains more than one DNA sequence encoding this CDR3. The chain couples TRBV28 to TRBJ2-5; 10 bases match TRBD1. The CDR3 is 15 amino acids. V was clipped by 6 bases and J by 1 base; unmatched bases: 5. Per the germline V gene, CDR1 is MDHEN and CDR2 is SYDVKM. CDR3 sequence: CASSLGQGVQETQYF. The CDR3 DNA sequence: TGTGCCAGCAGCCTCGGACAGGGGGTCCAAGAGACCCAGTACTTC.

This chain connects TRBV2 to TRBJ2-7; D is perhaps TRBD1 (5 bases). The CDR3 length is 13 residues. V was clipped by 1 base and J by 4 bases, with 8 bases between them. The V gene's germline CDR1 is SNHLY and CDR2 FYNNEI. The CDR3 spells CASSEGTSYEQYF. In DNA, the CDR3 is TGTGCCAGCAGTGAAGGGACATCATACGAGCAGTACTTC.

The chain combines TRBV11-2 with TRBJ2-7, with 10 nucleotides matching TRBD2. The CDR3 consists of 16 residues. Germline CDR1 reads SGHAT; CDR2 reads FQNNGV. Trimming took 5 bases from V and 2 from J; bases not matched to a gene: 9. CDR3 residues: CASSRKLAGRTYEQYF. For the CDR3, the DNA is TGTGCCAGCAGCCGCAAACTAGCGGGAAGGACCTACGAGCAGTACTTC.

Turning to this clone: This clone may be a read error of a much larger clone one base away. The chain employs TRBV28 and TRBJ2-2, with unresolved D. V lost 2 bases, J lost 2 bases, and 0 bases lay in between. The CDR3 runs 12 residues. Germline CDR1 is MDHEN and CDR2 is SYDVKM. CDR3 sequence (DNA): TGTGCCAGCAGTTTAAACACCGGGGAGCTGTTTTTT. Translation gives CASSLNTGELFF. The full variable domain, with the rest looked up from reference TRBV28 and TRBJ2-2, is DVKVTQSSRYLVKRTGEKVFLECVQDMDHENMFWYRQDPGLGLRLIYFSYDVKMKEKGDIPEGYSVSREKKERFSLILESASTNQTSMYLCASSLNTGELFFGEGSRLTVL.

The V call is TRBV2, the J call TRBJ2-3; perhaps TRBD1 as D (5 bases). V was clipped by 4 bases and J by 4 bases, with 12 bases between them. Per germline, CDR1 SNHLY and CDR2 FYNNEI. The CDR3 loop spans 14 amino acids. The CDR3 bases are TGTGCCAGCAGTGTTGGAAGGGGCCCAGATACGCAGTATTTT. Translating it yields CASSVGRGPDTQYF.

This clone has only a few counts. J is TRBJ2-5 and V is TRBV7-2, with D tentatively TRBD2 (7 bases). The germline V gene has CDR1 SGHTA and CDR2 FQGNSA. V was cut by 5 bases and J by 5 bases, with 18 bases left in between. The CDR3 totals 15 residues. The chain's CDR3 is CASSLNGGQRETQYF. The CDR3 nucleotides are TGTGCCAGCAGCCTTAACGGGGGGCAAAGGGAGACCCAGTACTTC.